This TCR beta chain was sequenced for a study of molecular identifiers for immune sequencing clone quantification. The V gene's germline CDR1 is SGDLS and CDR2 YYNGEE. V lost 3 bases, J lost 8 bases, and 17 bases lay in between. CDR3 size: 14 residues. TCRdb re-analysed the PCR reads in MiXCR, keeping a single row per CDR3 protein. The sample contains 300,000 to 350,000 distinct CDR3 sequences, about 20% of which appear only once. Study findings and constraints: Naive cells had under 1% of molecules in clones above 20 RNA copies, effectors over 97%.

This clonotype was recorded many times. Its target is not known. Sequencing was performed on naive CD8+ T cells from blood, with Jurkat cell RNA spiked in. The subset was: FACS-sorted CD8+CD4-CCR7+CD45RA+ naive T cells. The chain combines TRBV9 with TRBJ1-1; possibly TRBD1 for D (5 bases). The TCR originated in a human donor in good health. Some libraries in this study had Jurkat cell RNA spiked in. The CDR3 spells CASSETDSFKEAFF. The CDR3 DNA reads TGTGCCAGCAGCGAAACCGACAGCTTTAAAGAAGCTTTCTTT.